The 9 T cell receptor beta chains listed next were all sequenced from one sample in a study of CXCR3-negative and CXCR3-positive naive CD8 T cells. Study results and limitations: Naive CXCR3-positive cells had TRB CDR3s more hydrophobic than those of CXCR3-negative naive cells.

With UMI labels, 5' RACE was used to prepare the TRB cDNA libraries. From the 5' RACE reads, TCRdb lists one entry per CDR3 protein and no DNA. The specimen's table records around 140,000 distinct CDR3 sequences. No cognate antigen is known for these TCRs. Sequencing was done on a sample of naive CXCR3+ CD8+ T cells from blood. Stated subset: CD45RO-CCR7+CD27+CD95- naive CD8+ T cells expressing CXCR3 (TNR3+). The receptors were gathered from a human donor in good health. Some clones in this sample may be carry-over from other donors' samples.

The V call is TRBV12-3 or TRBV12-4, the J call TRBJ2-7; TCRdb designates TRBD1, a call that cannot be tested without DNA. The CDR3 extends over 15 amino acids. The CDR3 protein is CASSLIGQGDYEQYF.

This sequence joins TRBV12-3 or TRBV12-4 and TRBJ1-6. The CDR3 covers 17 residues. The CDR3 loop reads CASSLGRPSSYNSPLHF.

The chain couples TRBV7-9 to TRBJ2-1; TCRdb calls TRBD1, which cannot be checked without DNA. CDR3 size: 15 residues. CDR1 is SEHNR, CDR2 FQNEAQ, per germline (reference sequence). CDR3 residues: CASSLGTGSYNEQFF.

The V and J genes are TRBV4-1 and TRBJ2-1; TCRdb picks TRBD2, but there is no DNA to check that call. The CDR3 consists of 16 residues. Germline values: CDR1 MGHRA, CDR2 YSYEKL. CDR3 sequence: CASSHPRASAYNEQFF.

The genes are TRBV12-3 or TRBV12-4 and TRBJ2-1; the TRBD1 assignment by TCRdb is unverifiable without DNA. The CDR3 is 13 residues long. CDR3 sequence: CASRLGARDEQFF.

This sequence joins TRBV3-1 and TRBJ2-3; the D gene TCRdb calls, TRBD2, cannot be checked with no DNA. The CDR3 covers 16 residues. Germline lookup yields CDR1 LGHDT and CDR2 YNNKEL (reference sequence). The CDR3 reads CASSQEAGGAPDTQYF.

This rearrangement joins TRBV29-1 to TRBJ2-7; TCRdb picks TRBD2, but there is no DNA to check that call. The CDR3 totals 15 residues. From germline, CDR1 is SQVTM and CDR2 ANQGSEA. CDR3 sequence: CSVRSGLAGIYEQYF.

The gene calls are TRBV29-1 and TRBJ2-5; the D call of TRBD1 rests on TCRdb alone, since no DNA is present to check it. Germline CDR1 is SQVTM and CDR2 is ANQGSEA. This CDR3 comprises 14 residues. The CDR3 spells CSVDGQGSQETQYF.

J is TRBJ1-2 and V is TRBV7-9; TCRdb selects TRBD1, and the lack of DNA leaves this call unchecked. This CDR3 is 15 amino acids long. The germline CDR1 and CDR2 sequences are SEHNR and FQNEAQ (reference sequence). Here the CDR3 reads CASSHNPWTGDGYTF.